The 10 T cell receptor beta chains given below trace back to one sample, sequenced in a study of identical twins. TCRdb reanalysed the 5' RACE reads using MiXCR and keeps one entry per CDR3 protein. This repertoire shows 690,000 or so distinct CDR3 sequences, around 5.7% found once; its top ten account for about 2%. Sequences were obtained from naive T cells sorted from blood. All receptors derive from a man between 18 and 29 years old in good health.

This clonotype was seen ten or more times. This chain joins TRBV25-1 and TRBJ1-1; D not resolved. V lost 3 bases and J lost 11, with 13 bases in between. The CDR3 spans 12 residues. Germline CDR1 reads MGHDK; CDR2 reads SYGVNS. This CDR3 is CASSDRLGSAFF. The CDR3, as DNA: TGTGCCAGCAGTGACAGGTTGGGGTCGGCTTTCTTT.

This clonotype showed up many times. The CDR3 sequence: CATSVPLAGELFF. DNA of the CDR3: TGTGCCACCAGCGTACCATTAGCCGGGGAGCTGTTTTTT. The gene calls are TRBV15 and TRBJ2-2; D call uncertain. This CDR3 has 13 amino acids. Germline CDR1 and CDR2: LNHNV and YYDKDF (reference sequence). V dropped 5 bases and J dropped 6 bases, with 10 bases sitting between them.

This clonotype was seen many times. The V and J genes are TRBV7-9 and TRBJ1-2; weak D call: TRBD1 (6 bases). The CDR3 loop spans 17 amino acids. Germline CDR1 is SEHNR and CDR2 is FQNEAQ (reference sequence). The V gene lost 5 bases and the J gene lost 4 bases, with 23 bases spanning the gap. The CDR3 here is CASSLRGDLQSTYGYTF. The CDR3 DNA reads as TGTGCCAGCAGCCTTAGGGGGGACCTCCAATCTACCTATGGCTACACCTTC.

This clonotype was recorded at least ten times. The chain links TRBV5-1 to TRBJ2-5; D tentatively fits TRBD1 or TRBD2 (5 bases each). Germline V lookup: CDR1 SGHRS, CDR2 YFSETQ. The V and J ends lost 1 base and 1 base respectively, with 14 bases between them. The CDR3 totals 16 residues. CDR3 nucleotides: TGCGCCAGCAGCTTGCCCAAGGGGAGCATCCAAGAGACCCAGTACTTC. Translation: CASSLPKGSIQETQYF.

This clonotype was observed many times. V and J are TRBV20-1 and TRBJ2-7; D is undetermined. The CDR3 contains 14 residues. The germline V gene encodes CDR1 DFQATT and CDR2 SNEGSKA (reference sequence). The V end was cut by 1 base, the J end by 6 bases, with 16 bases between. The CDR3 loop reads CSARGLNPPLEQYF. The CDR3, as DNA: TGCAGTGCTAGAGGGCTCAACCCTCCCCTCGAGCAGTACTTC.

This clonotype has ten or more counts. The genes are TRBV7-9 and TRBJ2-1; 8 bases line up with TRBD2. CDR3 length: 17 residues. CDR1 is SEHNR, CDR2 FQNEAQ, per germline (reference sequence). J lost 0 bases, V lost 6 bases, and 10 bases had no gene match. The CDR3 bases are TGTGCCAGCAGAGCGCCCGGCGGGAGGAGCTCCTACAATGAGCAGTTCTTC. It encodes CASRAPGGRSSYNEQFF. Supplemented by reference TRBV7-9 and TRBJ2-1, the full variable domain reads DTGVSQNPRHKITKRGQNVTFRCDPISEHNRLYWYRQTLGQGPEFLTYFQNEAQLEKSRLLSDRFSAERPKGSFSTLEIQRTEQGDSAMYLCASRAPGGRSSYNEQFFGPGTRLTVL.

The chain uses TRBV7-2 and TRBJ1-5, with a possible D match to TRBD1 (5 bases). The CDR3 sequence is 14 residues long. V shed 4 bases and J shed 9 bases, with 16 bases lying between them. Germline V CDR1 and CDR2: SGHTA, FQGNSA. CDR3 coding DNA: TGTGCCAGCAGCTCATCGGCGGGGGGATCGCCCCAGCATTTT. This translates into CASSSSAGGSPQHF.

The gene calls are TRBV29-1 and TRBJ2-1; tentative D call: TRBD2 (6 bases). Trimming removed 4 bases at V and 0 bases at J, with 19 bases between. CDR3 size: 17 residues. Germline V gene sequence: CDR1 SQVTM, CDR2 ANQGSEA. This chain's CDR3 is CSVVDEGRGYSYNEQFF. The CDR3 coding sequence is TGCAGCGTTGTGGACGAGGGGCGGGGCTACTCCTACAATGAGCAGTTCTTC.

In this sample, this clonotype turned up a few times. The CDR3 protein is CSALGTSAYWEQYF. CDR3 nucleotides: TGCAGTGCTCTCGGGACTAGCGCTTATTGGGAGCAGTACTTC. J is TRBJ2-7 and V is TRBV20-1, with 10 bases identical to TRBD2. Trimming cost V 5 bases and J 7 bases; bases outside gene matches: 11. Germline V gives CDR1 DFQATT, CDR2 SNEGSKA (reference sequence). This CDR3 spans 14 amino acids.

This clonotype was counted at least ten times. The chain joins TRBV28 to TRBJ2-2; D call uncertain. Germline lookup yields CDR1 MDHEN and CDR2 SYDVKM. Trimming took off 5 bases at V and 3 bases at J, with 7 bases between the two ends. The CDR3 consists of 13 residues. CDR3 in DNA: TGTGCCAGCAGTGTCACCTACACCGGGGAGCTGTTTTTT. This codes for CASSVTYTGELFF.